Presented here are 21 T cell receptor beta chains from one specimen sequenced in a study of blood T cell repertoires in COVID-19. This table comes from immunoSEQ multiplex PCR, and its TCRdb copy is limited to in-frame clones, with some not included. The data show about 97,000 clones, about 85% seen once. The specimen was peripheral blood. Every receptor here comes from a woman in her fifties or sixties with COVID-19, enrolled during active disease.

The CDR3 DNA sequence: TGTGCCAGCAGCTCCCAGCGGCCAGATACGCAGTATTTT. It translates to CASSSQRPDTQYF. The V and J genes are TRBV7-2 and TRBJ2-3; D may be TRBD2 (5 bases). This CDR3 spans 13 amino acids. V shed 4 bases and J shed 4 bases, with 9 bases lying between them. Germline V gene sequence: CDR1 SGHTA, CDR2 FQGNSA.

As regards this clone: Other nucleotide sequences in the sample specify the same CDR3. The gene calls are TRBV19 and TRBJ2-3; 13 positions agree with TRBD2. The CDR3 runs 15 residues. From germline, CDR1 is LNHDA and CDR2 SQIVND (reference sequence). The chain's CDR3 is CATGLAGATTDTQYF. DNA of the CDR3: TGTGCTACAGGACTAGCGGGGGCAACCACAGATACGCAGTATTTT.

This clone has at least ten counts. This sequence joins TRBV30 and TRBJ2-7, with TRBD1 matching over 8 bases. The CDR3 length is 13 residues. J gave up 3 bases and V 6 bases, and 7 bases lay outside the gene matches. From germline, CDR1 is GTSNPN and CDR2 SVGIG (reference sequence). The CDR3 region has the DNA TGTGCCTGTTTAGGACAGGGATACTACGAGCAGTACTTC. It translates to CACLGQGYYEQYF.

The chain carries TRBV14 and TRBJ2-1; TRBD2 aligns across 11 bases. The CDR3 is 17 residues long. CDR1 is SGHDN, CDR2 FVKESK, per germline. Trimming removed 1 base from V and 5 bases from J; junction bases left unmatched: 7. The chain's CDR3 is CASSQGSLAGADNEQFF. The DNA of the CDR3 is TGTGCCAGCAGCCAAGGGTCACTAGCGGGGGCCGACAATGAGCAGTTCTTC.

The chain couples TRBV14 to TRBJ1-2; D remains unclear. Germline values: CDR1 SGHDN, CDR2 FVKESK. The CDR3 runs 14 residues. Trimming shortened V by 6 bases and J by 5 bases, and 16 bases separated the two germline ends. CDR3: CASSGRGSLYGYTF. In DNA, the CDR3 is TGTGCCAGCAGTGGGCGAGGGAGCCTATATGGCTACACCTTC.

The sample holds one count of this clone. The V gene is TRBV29-1, the J gene TRBJ1-1, with 7 positions matching TRBD1. Germline assignment: CDR1 SQVTM and CDR2 ANQGSEA. The CDR3 covers 14 residues. The ends lost 7 bases at V and 1 base at J; junction bases unmatched: 9. In DNA form, the CDR3 reads TGCAGCGCCGGACAGGTCTCGGGGAACACTGAAGCTTTCTTT. As protein: CSAGQVSGNTEAFF.

V and J are TRBV30 and TRBJ1-1; 9 bases fit TRBD1. V was pared by 5 bases and J by 4 bases, with 8 bases of the junction left unmatched. Germline V gene data show CDR1 as GTSNPN and CDR2 as SVGIG (reference sequence). The CDR3 covers 14 residues. CDR3 protein: CAWGQGPLGTEAFF. DNA for the CDR3: TGTGCCTGGGGACAGGGGCCTCTGGGCACTGAAGCTTTCTTT. The variable domain in full, completed from reference TRBV30 and TRBJ1-1, reads SQTIHQWPATLVQPVGSPLSLECTVEGTSNPNLYWYRQAAGRGLQLLFYSVGIGQISSEVPQNLSASRPQDRQFILSSKKLLLSDSGFYLCAWGQGPLGTEAFFGQGTRLTVV.

The chain couples TRBV11-2 to TRBJ1-2, with 11 positions matching TRBD1. Germline V gene lookup returns CDR1 SGHAT and CDR2 FQNNGV. The CDR3 totals 15 residues. Trimming removed 6 bases from V and 7 bases from J; junction bases left unmatched: 10. This CDR3 is CASRGTGTGGFGYTF. The CDR3 DNA sequence: TGTGCCAGCAGGGGAACCGGGACAGGGGGTTTTGGCTACACCTTC.

The chain links TRBV6-5 to TRBJ1-1, with 8 nucleotides matching TRBD1. The J segment lost 4 bases and the V segment lost 6 bases, leaving 10 bases of the junction unmatched. Germline-derived CDR1 and CDR2 are MNHEY and SVGAGI. The CDR3 contains 15 residues. CDR3 loop: CASRVTGGVSTEAFF. The DNA of the CDR3 is TGTGCCAGCAGAGTAACAGGGGGGGTATCCACTGAAGCTTTCTTT.

J is TRBJ1-2 and V is TRBV2, with a possible D match to TRBD1 (5 bases). This CDR3 has 16 amino acids. V shed 4 bases and J shed 0 bases, with 15 bases lying between them. CDR1 and CDR2 from the germline V gene are SNHLY and FYNNEI. The CDR3 sequence is CASSAQGLPANYGYTF. The DNA of the CDR3 is TGTGCCAGCAGTGCGCAGGGTCTTCCCGCTAACTATGGCTACACCTTC.

The V call is TRBV6-1, the J call TRBJ2-3; 7 bases line up with TRBD2. Looked up from germline, CDR1 is MNHNS and CDR2 is SASEGT. With V trimmed by 2 bases and J by 2 bases, 7 bases remained unmatched. This CDR3 is 16 amino acids long. CDR3 nucleotides: TGTGCCAGCAGTGAATGGGGGGGAAGCACCACAGATACGCAGTATTTT. Encoded protein: CASSEWGGSTTDTQYF.

This chain uses TRBV5-5 with TRBJ2-2; D uncertain. CDR3 length equals 15 residues. Looked up from germline, CDR1 is SGHKS and CDR2 is YYEKEE (reference sequence). V gave up 4 bases and J gave up 5 bases, with 15 bases separating them. The CDR3 nucleotides are TGTGCCAGCAGCCCCGAGAGTAGCATGACCGGGGAGCTGTTTTTT. Translated, it gives CASSPESSMTGELFF.

The CDR3 DNA is TGCGCCAGCAGTCCGGGGGGACAGGTCTCTGGAAACACCATATATTTT. Protein product: CASSPGGQVSGNTIYF. The chain couples TRBV5-1 to TRBJ1-3; TRBD1 matches 8 bases. J lost 0 bases, V lost 5 bases, and 7 bases had no gene match. Germline V gene data show CDR1 as SGHRS and CDR2 as YFSETQ. This CDR3 has 16 amino acids. The variable domain in full, completed from reference TRBV5-1 and TRBJ1-3, reads KAGVTQTPRYLIKTRGQQVTLSCSPISGHRSVSWYQQTPGQGLQFLFEYFSETQRNKGNFPGRFSGRQFSNSRSEMNVSTLELGDSALYLCASSPGGQVSGNTIYFGEGSWLTVV.

Here the CDR3 reads CASSRSDTEETQYF. DNA for the CDR3: TGCGCCAGCAGCCGTTCGGACACAGAAGAGACCCAGTACTTC. The V and J genes are TRBV5-1 and TRBJ2-5; D may be TRBD1 (5 bases). V lost 4 bases to trimming and J lost 3 bases, with 13 bases between them. Germline-derived CDR1 and CDR2 are SGHRS and YFSETQ. This CDR3 has 14 residues.

The chain carries TRBV5-1 and TRBJ2-5; 10 bases are a match to TRBD2. V was pared by 10 bases and J by 0 bases, with 9 bases of the junction left unmatched. The length of the CDR3 is 15 residues. CDR1 SGHRS and CDR2 YFSETQ come from the germline V gene. The CDR3 loop reads CARGPAGGYQETQYF. The CDR3 DNA is TGCGCCCGCGGGCCAGCGGGGGGGTACCAAGAGACCCAGTACTTC. The full variable domain, its missing parts supplied by reference TRBV5-1 and TRBJ2-5, is KAGVTQTPRYLIKTRGQQVTLSCSPISGHRSVSWYQQTPGQGLQFLFEYFSETQRNKGNFPGRFSGRQFSNSRSEMNVSTLELGDSALYLCARGPAGGYQETQYFGPGTRLLVL.

This chain connects TRBV3-1 (or the pseudogene TRBV3-2) to TRBJ2-1, with TRBD1 identical over 11 bases. Germline CDR1 and CDR2: LGHDT and YNNKEL (reference sequence). This CDR3 spans 15 amino acids. The trim removed 2 bases at V and 8 bases at J, leaving 5 bases unmatched. The CDR3: CASSQRTGGLYEQFF. The CDR3 nucleotides read TGTGCCAGCAGCCAACGGACAGGGGGCTTATATGAGCAGTTCTTC.

The V call is TRBV30, the J call TRBJ2-1; TRBD1 aligns across 9 bases. The V segment lost 3 bases and the J segment 0 bases; nucleotides outside the gene matches: 9. The CDR3 extends over 17 amino acids. The germline CDR1 and CDR2 sequences are GTSNPN and SVGIG (reference sequence). CDR3 region: CAWREGGQGRSYNEQFF. CDR3 nucleotide sequence: TGTGCCTGGAGAGAGGGGGGACAGGGACGCTCCTACAATGAGCAGTTCTTC.

V gene TRBV30 combines with J gene TRBJ1-1; 8 bases align to TRBD1. Germline V gene lookup returns CDR1 GTSNPN and CDR2 SVGIG (reference sequence). V lost 3 bases to trimming and J lost 1 base; unmatched junction nucleotides: 4. The CDR3 has 14 amino acids. Written as DNA, the CDR3 is TGTGCCTGGAGCTGGACAGGGTCGAACACTGAAGCTTTCTTT. Amino acids: CAWSWTGSNTEAFF. Supplemented by reference TRBV30 and TRBJ1-1, the full variable domain reads SQTIHQWPATLVQPVGSPLSLECTVEGTSNPNLYWYRQAAGRGLQLLFYSVGIGQISSEVPQNLSASRPQDRQFILSSKKLLLSDSGFYLCAWSWTGSNTEAFFGQGTRLTVV.

The chain joins TRBV14 to TRBJ1-3, with unresolved D. CDR3 size: 15 residues. The germline V and J ends were trimmed by 2 bases and 3 bases, with 11 bases remaining between them. The germline gives CDR1 SGHDN, CDR2 FVKESK. As DNA, the CDR3 is TGTGCCAGCAGCCAACGAGGGTTTAATGGAAACACCATATATTTT. The encoded protein is CASSQRGFNGNTIYF.

The rearrangement uses TRBV7-3 and TRBJ2-6; tentative D call: TRBD1 (7 bases). The V gene lost 2 bases and the J gene lost 3 bases, with 11 bases spanning the gap. Germline CDR1 SGHTA, CDR2 FQGTGA. This CDR3 contains 16 residues. CDR3 loop: CASSLRQGLGANVLTF. As DNA, the CDR3 is TGTGCCAGCAGCTTACGACAGGGACTTGGGGCCAACGTCCTGACTTTC.

This clone came up once. The CDR3 DNA is TGTGCCAGCAGCTTCGGGGGACAGGGCGCCTATGGCTACACCTTC. It is translated as CASSFGGQGAYGYTF. The rearrangement uses TRBV5-4 and TRBJ1-2; the match to TRBD1 covers 9 bases. J was trimmed by 4 bases and V by 2 bases; bases with no gene match: 6. The CDR3 covers 15 residues. Germline V gene sequence: CDR1 SGHNT, CDR2 YYREEE (reference sequence).